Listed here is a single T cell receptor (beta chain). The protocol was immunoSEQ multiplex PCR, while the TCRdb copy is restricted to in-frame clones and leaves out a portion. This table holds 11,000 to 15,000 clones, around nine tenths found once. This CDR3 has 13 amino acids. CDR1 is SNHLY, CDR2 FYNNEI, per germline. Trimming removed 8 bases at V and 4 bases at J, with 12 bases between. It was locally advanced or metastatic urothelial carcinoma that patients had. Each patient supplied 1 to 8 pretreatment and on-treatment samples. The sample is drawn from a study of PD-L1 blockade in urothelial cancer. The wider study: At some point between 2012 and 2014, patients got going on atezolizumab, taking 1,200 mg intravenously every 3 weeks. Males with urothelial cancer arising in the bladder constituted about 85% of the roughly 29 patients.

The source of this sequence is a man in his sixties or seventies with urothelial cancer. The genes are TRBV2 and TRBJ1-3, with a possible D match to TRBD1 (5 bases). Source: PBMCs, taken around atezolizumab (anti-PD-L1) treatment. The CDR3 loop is CASLQGRGNTIYF. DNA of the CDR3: TGTGCCAGCCTTCAGGGCAGGGGAAACACCATATATTTT.